This TCR beta chain is from a study of human CD8 memory T cell subsets (dated by TCRdb to the early 2020s). General notes on the study: TCRbeta repertoires of stem-like (TSTEM), progenitor exhausted-like (TPEX) and effector memory CD8+ T cell subsets were compared to assess their clonal relationships. Six donors each provided TSTEM, TPEX and effector memory subsets, from which TCRbeta repertoires were obtained. The investigation overall reported the following: Similarly high normalized Shannon-Wiener diversity was shown by TSTEM and TPEX subsets, whereas comparatively lower diversity was seen in effector memory subsets. Both stem-like subsets shared clonotypes with effector memory cells, but TSTEM and TPEX repertoires overlapped minimally, suggesting distinct antigen spectra. Only TCRbeta chains were sequenced, and the repertoire comparisons were based on about 6 donors and tested using paired t-tests with Bonferroni correction. Based on Chao1 estimates, TSTEM subsets appeared to have greater repertoire diversity than TPEX subsets, which could potentially reflect a broader range of specificities.

Points on this clonotype: The specificity of this receptor is unknown.

From its cysteine to its phenylalanine, the CDR3 spans 14 amino acids. No coding sequence is recorded. Reading the germline V gene (reference sequence) gives CDR1 SEHNR and CDR2 FQNEAQ. CCR7+ PD-1- TIGIT- cells were the ones classified as stem-like memory CD8+ T cells (TSTEM). Density gradient separation was used to isolate peripheral blood mononuclear cells from buffy coats of healthy donors. In the study, negative magnetic separation with EasySep or MojoSort CD8+ T cell isolation kits was used to enrich total CD8+ T cells. For each subset, total RNA was extracted using an RNeasy Mini Kit from duplicate vials of about 150,000 sorted CD8+ T cells. The PBMCs were used either fresh or after being cryopreserved in fetal bovine serum with approximately 9.5% DMSO. Fluorescence-activated cell sorting on a FACSAria III was used to sort the CD8+ T cell subsets to purity. The reads were generated on a NextSeq 550. A Human TCR Profiling Kit was used to prepare UMI-labeled 5' RACE TCRbeta libraries. Every TCRbeta library was prepared in parallel, with the same number of PCR cycles used for all of the libraries. The original methods were these. Between roughly 3,000 and 18,000 functional CDR3beta clonotypes were contained in each TCRbeta library. MIGEC 1.2.9 was used for UMI extraction and consensus assembly, with at least three reads per UMI being required. MiXCR 3.0.3 was used to extract in-frame CDR3beta repertoires. After each sample was downsampled to 42,000 randomly selected UMIs, diversity metrics were computed in VDJtools 1.2.1. For each sample pair, the repertoire overlap metrics D, R and F2 were calculated in VDJtools using the top 3,000 clones. Following TCRdb reprocessing, every CDR3 protein sequence forms one entry, and DNA is not provided. TCRdb's processing, not the study's, gives the V and J calls here. The sample table includes approximately 7,000 distinct CDR3 sequences. The top ten constitute approximately 23% of the sample.

The chain couples TRBV7-9 to TRBJ2-2; TCRdb proposes TRBD2, but this gene call is untestable without DNA. This TCR came from a human donor in good health. Input material: CD8+ stem-like memory T cells (TSCM and TCM) sorted from PBMCs. The cell subset or site label for this specimen denotes: stem-like memory CD8 T cells (TSTEM), CCR7+ PD-1- TIGIT-. CDR3 loop: CASSLSGGLPELFF.